The present TCR beta chain was sequenced within a study of CXCR3-negative and CXCR3-positive naive CD8 T cells. Study-wide points: Memory CD8+ T cell repertoires were far less diverse than both naive subsets. Cryopreserved cells showed partially decreased CXCR3 expression, and most assays used fresh PBMCs.

All TRB cDNA libraries came from 5' RACE performed with UMI labels. TCRdb reprocessed the 5' RACE reads; each CDR3 protein has one entry and no DNA is given. The sample's table shows approximately 8,500 distinct CDR3 sequences. For this clonotype: Antigen specificity is unknown.

The CDR3 loop spans 14 amino acids. The V gene's germline CDR1 is SQVTM and CDR2 ANQGSEA. The sequenced material came from naive CXCR3- CD8+ T cells from blood. The subset was: CD45RO-CCR7+CD27+CD95- naive CD8+ T cells lacking CXCR3 (TNR3-). This sequence originates from a human donor in good health. Some clones in this sample may be carry-over from other donors' samples. The rearrangement joins TRBV29-1 to TRBJ2-2; TCRdb returns TRBD1, unconfirmable since there is no DNA. CDR3 region: CSAAGTTNTGELFF.